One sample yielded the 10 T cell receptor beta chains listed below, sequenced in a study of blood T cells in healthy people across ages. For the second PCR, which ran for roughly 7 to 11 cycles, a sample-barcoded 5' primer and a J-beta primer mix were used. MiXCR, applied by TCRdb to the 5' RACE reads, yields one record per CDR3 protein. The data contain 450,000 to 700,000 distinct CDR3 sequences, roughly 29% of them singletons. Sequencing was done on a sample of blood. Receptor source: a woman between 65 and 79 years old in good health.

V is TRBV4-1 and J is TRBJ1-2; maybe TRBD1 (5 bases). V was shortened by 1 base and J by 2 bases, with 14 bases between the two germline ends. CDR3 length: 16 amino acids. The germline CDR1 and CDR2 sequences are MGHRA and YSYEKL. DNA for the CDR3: TGCGCCAGCAGCCAAGGTTTCCCAGGGCCCAACTATGGCTACACCTTC. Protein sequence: CASSQGFPGPNYGYTF.

In DNA, the CDR3 is TGTGCCACTCGGGGGGTTCAGGGTGCCTACGAGCAGTACTTC. Protein sequence: CATRGVQGAYEQYF. This chain uses TRBV19 with TRBJ2-7; 7 bases are shared with TRBD2. Germline V gives CDR1 LNHDA, CDR2 SQIVND (reference sequence). There are 14 residues in the CDR3. Germline trimming cut 10 bases from V and 2 bases from J; bases unmatched to any gene: 11.

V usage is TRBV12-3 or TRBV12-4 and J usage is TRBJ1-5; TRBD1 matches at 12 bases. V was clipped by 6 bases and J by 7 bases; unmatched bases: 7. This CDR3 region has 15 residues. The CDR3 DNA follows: TGTGCCAGCAGCGTAGGGGACAGGGGGCAACAGCCCCAGCATTTT. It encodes CASSVGDRGQQPQHF.

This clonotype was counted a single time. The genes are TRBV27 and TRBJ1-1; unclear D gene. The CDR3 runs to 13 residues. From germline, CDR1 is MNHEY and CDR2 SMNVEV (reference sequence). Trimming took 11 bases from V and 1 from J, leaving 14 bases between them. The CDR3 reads CAPGGRANTEAFF. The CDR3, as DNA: TGTGCCCCCGGAGGGAGGGCGAACACTGAAGCTTTCTTT.

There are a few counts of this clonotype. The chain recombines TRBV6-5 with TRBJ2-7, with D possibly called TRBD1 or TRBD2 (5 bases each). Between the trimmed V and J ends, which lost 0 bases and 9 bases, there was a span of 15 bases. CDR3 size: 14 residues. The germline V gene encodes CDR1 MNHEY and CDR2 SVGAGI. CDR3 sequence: CASSYSGTPKGQYF. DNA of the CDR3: TGTGCCAGCAGTTACTCCGGGACGCCAAAGGGGCAGTACTTC.

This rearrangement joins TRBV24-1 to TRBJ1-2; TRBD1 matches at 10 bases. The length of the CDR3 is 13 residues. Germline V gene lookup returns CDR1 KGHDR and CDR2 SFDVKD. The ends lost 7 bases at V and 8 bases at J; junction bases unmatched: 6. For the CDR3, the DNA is TGTGCCACCAGCACCGGGACAGGGGAAGGCTACACCTTC. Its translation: CATSTGTGEGYTF.

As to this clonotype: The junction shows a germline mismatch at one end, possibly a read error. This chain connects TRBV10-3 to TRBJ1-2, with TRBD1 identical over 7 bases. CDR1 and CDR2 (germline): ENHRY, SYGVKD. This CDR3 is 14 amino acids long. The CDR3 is CAISDMGDSVSYAF. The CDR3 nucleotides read TGTGCCATCAGTGATATGGGGGACAGCGTGAGCTACGCCTTC.

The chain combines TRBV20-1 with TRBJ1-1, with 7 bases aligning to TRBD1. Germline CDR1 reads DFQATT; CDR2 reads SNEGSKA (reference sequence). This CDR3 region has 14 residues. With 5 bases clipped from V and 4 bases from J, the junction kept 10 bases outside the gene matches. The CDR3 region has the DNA TGCAGTGCTCCGTCCGCAGGGGGAGTCACTGAAGCTTTCTTT. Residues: CSAPSAGGVTEAFF.

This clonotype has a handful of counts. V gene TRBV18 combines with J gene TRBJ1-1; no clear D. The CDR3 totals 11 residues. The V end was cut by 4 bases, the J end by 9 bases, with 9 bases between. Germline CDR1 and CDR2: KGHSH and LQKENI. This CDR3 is CASSLQNKAFF. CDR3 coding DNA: TGTGCCAGCTCACTACAGAATAAAGCTTTCTTT.

The CDR3 DNA reads as TGTGCCACCCGCGGGACAGGGCCTCAAGATACGCAGTATTTT. Protein: CATRGTGPQDTQYF. The chain is built from TRBV10-3 and TRBJ2-3; 9 bases are shared with TRBD1. With V trimmed by 10 bases and J by 5 bases, 10 bases remained unmatched. The CDR3 is 14 residues long. Germline V gene sequence: CDR1 ENHRY, CDR2 SYGVKD.